This entry concerns a single T cell receptor beta chain. This clone was counted a single time. Its specific antigen is unknown. The record has no base qualities; no much larger clone is one base away. Library preparation used the immunoSEQ multiplex PCR assay. Imported from immuneACCESS, the table was reduced by TCRdb to in-frame sequences with V and J called. These copies leave out some clones; in studies compared against another copy, an unresolved V gene accounts for under half, and the cause of the remainder is not known. In this sample the table shows about 72,000 clones, just over 90% of which occur a single time. Jointly, the top ten make up approximately 3% of the sample. This sample was included in a study of T cells after somatic rescue of genetic block (dated by TCRdb to the early 2020s). A note on the overall study: The study assessed how robust, over the long term, a T-cell system was when the system had developed through somatic rescue of a genetic block in T-cell development.

From the cysteine through the phenylalanine, the CDR3 covers 12 amino acids. Left in the record is the CDR3 DNA by itself, 36 bases read in frame from the first base. This TCR was sampled from a young man. Sequences were obtained from peripheral blood mononuclear cells (PBMCs). Recombination linked TRBV7-5 to TRBJ2-7; no check of the table's D call, TRBD2, against the DNA was made. TRBV7-5 is noted as a pseudogene. The CDR3 region has the sequence CARSSRLSEQYF. Read as DNA, the sequence is TGTGCCAGAAGTTCTCGACTGAGCGAGCAGTACTTC.